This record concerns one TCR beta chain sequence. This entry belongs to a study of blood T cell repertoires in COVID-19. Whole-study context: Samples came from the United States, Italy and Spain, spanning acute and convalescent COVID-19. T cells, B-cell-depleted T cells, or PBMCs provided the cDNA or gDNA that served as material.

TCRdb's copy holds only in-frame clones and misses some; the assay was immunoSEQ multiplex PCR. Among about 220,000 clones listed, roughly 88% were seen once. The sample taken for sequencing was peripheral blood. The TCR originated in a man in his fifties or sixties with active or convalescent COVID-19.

The CDR3 DNA follows: TGTGCCAGCAGCTTCCAGGGGTCGGATCAGCCCCAGCATTTT. It encodes CASSFQGSDQPQHF. The gene calls are TRBV7-2 and TRBJ1-5; the D gene is possibly TRBD1 (6 bases). The CDR3 covers 14 residues. In germline, CDR1 is SGHTA, CDR2 FQGNSA. V shed 3 bases and J shed 5 bases, with 11 bases lying between them. The full variable domain, its missing parts supplied by reference TRBV7-2 and TRBJ1-5, is GAGVSQSPSNKVTEKGKDVELRCDPISGHTALYWYRQSLGQGLEFLIYFQGNSAPDKSGLPSDRFSAERTGGSVSTLTIQRTQQEDSAVYLCASSFQGSDQPQHFGDGTRLSIL.